The text below deals with one TCR beta chain. The clone's antigen remains unknown. Base qualities are missing; no much larger clone stands one base away. The data were obtained in a study of Tregs in tolerant kidney transplant recipients (dated by TCRdb to the late 2010s). About the full investigation: The transplants used related donors along with nonmyeloablative bone marrow transplantation, and in the human trials mixed chimerism was transient. The study applied TCRbeta sequencing to find donor-specific regulatory T cells before combined kidney and bone marrow transplantation and then followed those same cells after transplant. Broader findings and caveats from the paper: Expanding Tregs with activated donor B cells appeared to identify the most biologically relevant and donor-specific TCRbeta repertoire. PCR primers changed over time for some patients, so nucleotide-level comparison across those patients' samples was not possible. Although technical replication error seemed to be minimal, the question of biological reproducibility was not addressed directly. The study was constrained by small patient numbers, and validation of the findings is required in larger populations and under other immunosuppression protocols. Donor-specific Treg expansion exceeded global Treg expansion in tolerant patients, suggesting antigen-driven rather than nonspecific expansion.

The label giving this sample's time point can be read as: blood sample drawn before combined kidney and bone marrow transplant. Thawed PBMCs were FACS-sorted into unstimulated Tregs (CD4+CD25+CD127-), CD4+ non-Tregs (CD4+CD25-), CD4 cells and CD8 cells. The patients were a handful of recipients of combined kidney and bone marrow transplants from the ITN036ST trial, and samples were available only for these trial subjects. Healthy control blood was processed to PBMCs by Ficoll density gradient and cryopreserved, and patient PBMCs were collected before and after transplant. The CDR3 spans 14 residues, from the cysteine through the phenylalanine. The kept DNA is CDR3 alone, 42 bases in frame from the first base. Unmatched junction bases come to 2, with V trimmed by 5 bases and J by 3 bases. Reading the germline V gene gives CDR1 MDHEN and CDR2 SYDVKM. Genomic DNA was extracted from sorted cells with the QIAGEN DNeasy Blood and Tissue Kit for TCRbeta CDR3 sequencing. Through immunoSEQ, high-throughput TCRbeta CDR3 sequencing was done commercially, including PCR amplification with internal controls and bias correction. Regarding the original processing steps: Unique productive TCRbeta sequences were defined by CDR3 nucleotide sequence where primers matched, otherwise by CDR3 amino acid sequence with Vbeta and Jbeta genes. Sorting error was corrected by removing sequences shared between sorted populations at a frequency ratio of 2:1 or less, and the remaining shared sequences were assigned to the higher population. A sequence counted as donor-reactive if, in CFSE-low cells, the sequence had a frequency of at least 0.01% and was expanded at least 5-fold compared with unstimulated cells. Jensen-Shannon divergence, calculated on the top 100 TCRbeta sequences ranked by frequency, was used to quantify repertoire divergence. For any sample with multiple sequencing runs, sorting error was corrected in each run separately before the runs were pooled. This is the immuneACCESS table as TCRdb keeps it, with only in-frame sequences that have V and J called. A part of the clones is gone; compared with another copy, unresolved V genes explain less than half, and the rest is unexplained. V and J calls and clone size follow that table, whereas D and trimming were derived from the DNA. The sample profile shows tens of thousands of clones; roughly nine tenths of them were found once. The top ten constitute approximately 0.4% of the sample.

The receptor was derived from a human donor who received a combined kidney and bone marrow transplant. Here the chain combines TRBV28 and TRBJ1-4; 8 of the junction bases match TRBD1. The sample in question was CD4+ T cells from blood, obtained before the transplant. CDR3 loop: CASSTTGANEKLFF. The DNA sequence reads TGTGCCAGCAGTACGACAGGGGCTAATGAAAAACTGTTTTTT.